The sample holds one count of the clone carrying this TCR beta chain. Antigen unknown. The entry originates in a study of cytomegalovirus exposure and HLA in healthy donors. Findings and limits, study-wide: The study labeled 180 or so TCR beta chains cytomegalovirus-associated. Reported results showed that the classifier diagnosed cytomegalovirus status with high specificity and sensitivity. In an earlier analysis, about 87% or about 30%: the productive usage of most TCR beta V segments. Links to common viral pathogens appeared, in a later analysis, for several of the most significant clusters.

In germline, CDR1 is SQVTM, CDR2 ANQGSEA. The CDR3 sequence is 16 residues long. The ends lost 7 bases at V and 2 bases at J; junction bases unmatched: 16. The study ran its PCR with 60 Vbeta and 13 Jbeta primers. The table came from immunoSEQ multiplex PCR; TCRdb's copy has only in-frame clones and leaves some out. The table lists about 210,000 clones, over 75% of them singletons. The receptor comes from a boy aged 5 to 17 in good health and CMV-seronegative. J is TRBJ1-2 and V is TRBV29-1; 7 nucleotides line up with TRBD1. The sequencing input was PBMCs. The CDR3 nucleotides read TGCAGCGCACCAACAACACAGGGGCTATACAACTATGGCTACACCTTC. Protein sequence: CSAPTTQGLYNYGYTF.